This T cell receptor beta chain derives from a study of blood T cells in healthy people across ages. General observations from the study: Diversity was higher, and naive CD4+ cells more numerous, in long-lived donors than in aged donors.

This CDR3 comprises 15 residues. Trimming left V 5 bases short and J 2 bases short, with 10 bases between. Sample-barcoded 5' priming and a J-beta primer mix drove a second PCR of 7 to 11 cycles. TCRdb used MiXCR to reprocess the 5' RACE reads, holding one entry per CDR3 protein. The sample has about 970,000 distinct CDR3 sequences, roughly 51% seen once; the top ten hold about 22%. About this clonotype itself: Its antigen is unknown.

The origin of this receptor is a woman aged 55-70 years in good health. Sequenced: blood. The chain has TRBV12-3 or TRBV12-4 and TRBJ2-6, with D perhaps TRBD1 (6 bases). The CDR3 coding sequence is TGTGCCAGCAGTACCACAGGGACTGGGGCCAACGTCCTGACTTTC. It translates to CASSTTGTGANVLTF.